This T cell receptor beta chain is drawn from a study of response to subunit inactivated influenza vaccine. Study conclusions and caveats: Seasonal influenza vaccination, on each occasion, was suggested by the authors to recruit few new T cells.

Between the trimmed V and J ends, which lost 1 base and 2 bases, there was a span of 6 bases. This CDR3 is 14 amino acids long. Germline V CDR1 and CDR2: SGHTA, FQGNSA. With regard to this clonotype: Its antigen is still unknown.

MiXCR, applied by TCRdb to the RT-PCR reads, yields one record per CDR3 protein. The sample shows 490,000 or so distinct CDR3 sequences, 7.6% of them seen only once. This sequence joins TRBV7-2 and TRBJ2-4, with D hard to call. This sequence originates from a man aged 50 to 69 who received an inactivated influenza vaccine. This material consisted of PBMCs from blood, taken less than 25 months after vaccination. Written as DNA, the CDR3 is TGTGCCAGCAGCTTAGAGTTGACCAAAAACATTCAGTACTTC. This gives the protein CASSLELTKNIQYF.